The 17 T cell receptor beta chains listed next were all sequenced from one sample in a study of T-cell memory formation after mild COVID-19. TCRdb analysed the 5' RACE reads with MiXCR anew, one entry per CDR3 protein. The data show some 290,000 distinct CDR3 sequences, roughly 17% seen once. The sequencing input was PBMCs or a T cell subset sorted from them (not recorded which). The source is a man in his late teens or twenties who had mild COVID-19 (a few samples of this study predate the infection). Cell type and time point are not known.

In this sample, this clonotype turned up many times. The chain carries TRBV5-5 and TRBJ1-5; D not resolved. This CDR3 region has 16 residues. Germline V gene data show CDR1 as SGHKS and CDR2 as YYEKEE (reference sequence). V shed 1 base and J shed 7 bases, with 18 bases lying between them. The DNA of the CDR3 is TGTGCCAGCAGCTTGATTGTGGCAGCTCGAGGGCAGCCCCAGCATTTT. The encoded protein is CASSLIVAARGQPQHF.

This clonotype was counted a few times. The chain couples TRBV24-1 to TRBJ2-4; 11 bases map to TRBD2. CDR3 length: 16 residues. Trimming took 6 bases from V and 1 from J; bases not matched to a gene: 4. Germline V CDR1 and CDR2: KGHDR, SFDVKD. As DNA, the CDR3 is TGTGCCACCAGTAATAGCGGGGGGGTGGCCAAAAACATTCAGTACTTC. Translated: CATSNSGGVAKNIQYF.

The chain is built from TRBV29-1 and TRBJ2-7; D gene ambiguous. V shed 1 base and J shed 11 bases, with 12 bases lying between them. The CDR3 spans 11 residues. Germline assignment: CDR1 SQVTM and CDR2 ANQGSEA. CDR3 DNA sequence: TGCAGCGTTGAAGCTTCCGGTTGGGAGTACGTC. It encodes CSVEASGWEYV.

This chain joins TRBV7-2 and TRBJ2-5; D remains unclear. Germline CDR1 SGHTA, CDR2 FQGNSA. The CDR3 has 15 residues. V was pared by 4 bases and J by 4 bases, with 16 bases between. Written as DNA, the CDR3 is TGTGCCAGCAGCTCCCCCGTCGTGGGTGGAGAGACCCAGTACTTC. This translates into CASSSPVVGGETQYF.

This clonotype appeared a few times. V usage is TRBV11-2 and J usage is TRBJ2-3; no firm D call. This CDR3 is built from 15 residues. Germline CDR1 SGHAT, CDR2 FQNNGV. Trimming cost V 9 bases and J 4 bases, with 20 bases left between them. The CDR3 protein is CASAPGPLVPDTQYF. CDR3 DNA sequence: TGTGCCAGTGCTCCGGGCCCACTGGTCCCAGATACGCAGTATTTT.

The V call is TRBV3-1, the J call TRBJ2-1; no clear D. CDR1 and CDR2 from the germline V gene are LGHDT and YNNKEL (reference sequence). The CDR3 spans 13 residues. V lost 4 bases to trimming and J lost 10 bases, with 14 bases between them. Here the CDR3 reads CASSRSPGKEQFF. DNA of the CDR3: TGTGCCAGCAGCCGATCCCCGGGTAAGGAGCAGTTCTTC.

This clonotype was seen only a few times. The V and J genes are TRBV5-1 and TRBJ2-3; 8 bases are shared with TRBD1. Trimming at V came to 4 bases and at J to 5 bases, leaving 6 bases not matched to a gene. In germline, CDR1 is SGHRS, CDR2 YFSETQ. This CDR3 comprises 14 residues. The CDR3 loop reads CASSADRAGDTQYF. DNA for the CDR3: TGCGCCAGCAGCGCGGACAGGGCCGGAGATACGCAGTATTTT.

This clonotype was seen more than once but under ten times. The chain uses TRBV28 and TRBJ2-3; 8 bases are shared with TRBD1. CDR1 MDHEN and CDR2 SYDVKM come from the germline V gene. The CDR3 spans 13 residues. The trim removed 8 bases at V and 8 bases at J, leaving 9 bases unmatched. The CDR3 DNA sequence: TGTGCCAGCGAAAGCAGGGGGCCGACTACGCAGTATTTT. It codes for CASESRGPTTQYF.

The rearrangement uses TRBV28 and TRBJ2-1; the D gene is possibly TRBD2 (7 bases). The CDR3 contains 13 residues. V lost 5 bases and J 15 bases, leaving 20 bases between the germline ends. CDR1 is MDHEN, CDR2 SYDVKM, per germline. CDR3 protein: CASSNRAGAPGFF. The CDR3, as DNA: TGTGCCAGCAGTAACCGGGCGGGGGCTCCGGGGTTCTTC.

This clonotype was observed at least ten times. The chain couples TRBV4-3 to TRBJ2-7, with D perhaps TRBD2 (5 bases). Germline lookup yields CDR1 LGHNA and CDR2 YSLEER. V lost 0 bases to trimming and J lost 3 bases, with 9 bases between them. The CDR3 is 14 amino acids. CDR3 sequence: CASSQDIGDYEQYF. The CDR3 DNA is TGCGCCAGCAGCCAAGATATCGGGGACTACGAGCAGTACTTC.

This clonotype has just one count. CDR3 bases: TGTGCCAGCAGCCCGGGTGGGGCTGCAGAGACCCAGTACTTC. It is translated as CASSPGGAAETQYF. J is TRBJ2-5 and V is TRBV9; D may be TRBD1 (5 bases). Trimming left V 4 bases short and J 4 bases short, with 14 bases between. CDR3 size: 14 residues. CDR1 and CDR2 from the germline V gene are SGDLS and YYNGEE.

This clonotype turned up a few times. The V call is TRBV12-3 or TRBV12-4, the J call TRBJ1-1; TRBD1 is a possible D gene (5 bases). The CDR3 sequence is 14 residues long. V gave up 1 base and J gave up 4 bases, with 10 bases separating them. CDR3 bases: TGTGCCAGCAGTTTAGTGGGTACAGGCACTGAAGCTTTCTTT. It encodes CASSLVGTGTEAFF.

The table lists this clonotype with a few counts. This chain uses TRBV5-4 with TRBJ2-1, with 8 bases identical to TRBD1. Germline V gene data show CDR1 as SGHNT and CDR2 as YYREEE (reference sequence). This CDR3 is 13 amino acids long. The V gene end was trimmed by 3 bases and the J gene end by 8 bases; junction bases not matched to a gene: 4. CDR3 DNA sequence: TGTGCCAGCAGCTCGGACAGGGACTATGAGCAGTTCTTC. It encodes CASSSDRDYEQFF.

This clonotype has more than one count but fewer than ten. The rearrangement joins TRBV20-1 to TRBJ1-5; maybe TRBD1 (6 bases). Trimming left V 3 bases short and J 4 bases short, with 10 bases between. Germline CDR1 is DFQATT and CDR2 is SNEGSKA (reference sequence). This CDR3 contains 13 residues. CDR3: CSASFQGNQPQHF. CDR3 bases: TGCAGTGCTAGTTTCCAGGGGAATCAGCCCCAGCATTTT.

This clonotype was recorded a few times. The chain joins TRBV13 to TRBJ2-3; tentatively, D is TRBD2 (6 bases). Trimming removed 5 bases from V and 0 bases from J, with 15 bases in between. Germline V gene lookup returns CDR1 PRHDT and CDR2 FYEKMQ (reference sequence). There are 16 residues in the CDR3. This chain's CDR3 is CASSPPGEFSTDTQYF. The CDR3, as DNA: TGTGCCAGCAGCCCCCCGGGGGAATTCAGCACAGATACGCAGTATTTT.

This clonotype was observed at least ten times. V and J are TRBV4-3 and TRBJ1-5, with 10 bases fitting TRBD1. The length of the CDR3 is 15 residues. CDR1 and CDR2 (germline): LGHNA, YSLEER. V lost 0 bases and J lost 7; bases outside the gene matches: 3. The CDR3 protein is CASSQDWTGGQPQHF. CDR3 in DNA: TGCGCCAGCAGCCAAGACTGGACAGGGGGGCAGCCCCAGCATTTT.

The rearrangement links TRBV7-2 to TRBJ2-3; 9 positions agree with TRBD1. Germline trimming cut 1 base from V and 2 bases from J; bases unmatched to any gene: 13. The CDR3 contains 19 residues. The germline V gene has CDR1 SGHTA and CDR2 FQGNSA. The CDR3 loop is CASSLVGGSGTGLTDTQYF. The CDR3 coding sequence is TGTGCCAGCAGCTTAGTCGGGGGGTCCGGGACAGGGCTCACAGATACGCAGTATTTT.